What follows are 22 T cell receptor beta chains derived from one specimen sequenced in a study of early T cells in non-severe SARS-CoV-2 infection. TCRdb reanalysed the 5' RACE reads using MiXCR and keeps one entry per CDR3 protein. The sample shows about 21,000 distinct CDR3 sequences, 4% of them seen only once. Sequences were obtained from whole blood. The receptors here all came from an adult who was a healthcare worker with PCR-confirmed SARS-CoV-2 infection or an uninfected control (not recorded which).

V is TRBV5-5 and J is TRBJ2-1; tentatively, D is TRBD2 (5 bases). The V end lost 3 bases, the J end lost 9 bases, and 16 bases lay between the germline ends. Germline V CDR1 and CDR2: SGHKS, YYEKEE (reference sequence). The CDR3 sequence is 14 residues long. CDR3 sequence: CASSWVSNGIEQFF. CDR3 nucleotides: TGTGCCAGCAGCTGGGTTAGTAACGGGATTGAGCAGTTCTTC.

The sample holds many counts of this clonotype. The CDR3 protein is CAISKRSGSSYNEQFF. DNA of the CDR3: TGTGCCATCAGTAAGAGGTCTGGGAGCTCCTACAATGAGCAGTTCTTC. The chain is built from TRBV10-3 and TRBJ2-1, with D possibly being TRBD2 (5 bases). Trimming cost V 5 bases and J 0 bases, with 14 bases left between them. Germline assignment: CDR1 ENHRY and CDR2 SYGVKD. The CDR3 runs to 16 residues.

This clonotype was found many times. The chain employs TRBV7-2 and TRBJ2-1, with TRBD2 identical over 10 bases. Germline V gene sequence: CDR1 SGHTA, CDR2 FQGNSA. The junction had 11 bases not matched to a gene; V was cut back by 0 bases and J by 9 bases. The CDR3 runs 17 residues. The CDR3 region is CASSLAGGLARGGEQFF. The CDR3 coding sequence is TGTGCCAGCAGCTTAGCAGGGGGACTAGCGAGAGGTGGTGAGCAGTTCTTC.

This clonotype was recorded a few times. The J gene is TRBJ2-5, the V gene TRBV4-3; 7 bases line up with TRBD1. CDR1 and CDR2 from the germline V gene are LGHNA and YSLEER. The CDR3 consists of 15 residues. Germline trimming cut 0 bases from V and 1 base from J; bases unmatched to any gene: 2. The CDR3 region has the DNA TGCGCCAGCAGCCAAGATCGGACAGGCCAAGAGACCCAGTACTTC. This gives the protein CASSQDRTGQETQYF.

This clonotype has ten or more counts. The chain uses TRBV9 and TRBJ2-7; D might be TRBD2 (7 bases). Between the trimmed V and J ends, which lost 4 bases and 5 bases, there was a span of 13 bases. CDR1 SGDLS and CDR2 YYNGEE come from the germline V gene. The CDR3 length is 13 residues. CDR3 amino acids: CASSPGGPDEQYF. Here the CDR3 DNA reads TGTGCCAGCAGCCCGGGGGGCCCGGACGAGCAGTACTTC.

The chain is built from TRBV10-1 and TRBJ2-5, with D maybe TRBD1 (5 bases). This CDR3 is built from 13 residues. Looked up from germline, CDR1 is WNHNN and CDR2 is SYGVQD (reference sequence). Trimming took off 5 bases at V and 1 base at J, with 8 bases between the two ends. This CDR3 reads CASSMTVQETQYF. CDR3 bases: TGCGCCAGCAGTATGACAGTCCAAGAGACCCAGTACTTC.

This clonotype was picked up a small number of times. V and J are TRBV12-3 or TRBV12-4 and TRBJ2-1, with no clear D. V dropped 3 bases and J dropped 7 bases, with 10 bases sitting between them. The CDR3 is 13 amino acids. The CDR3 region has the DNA TGTGCCAGCAGTTTGAATAGATGGAATGAGCAGTTCTTC. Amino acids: CASSLNRWNEQFF.

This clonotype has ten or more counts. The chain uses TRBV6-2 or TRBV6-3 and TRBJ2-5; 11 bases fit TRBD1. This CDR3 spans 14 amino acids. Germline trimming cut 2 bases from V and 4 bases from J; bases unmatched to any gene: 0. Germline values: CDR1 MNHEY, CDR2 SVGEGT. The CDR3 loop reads CASSYGTGGETQYF. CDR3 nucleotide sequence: TGTGCCAGCAGTTACGGGACAGGGGGAGAGACCCAGTACTTC.

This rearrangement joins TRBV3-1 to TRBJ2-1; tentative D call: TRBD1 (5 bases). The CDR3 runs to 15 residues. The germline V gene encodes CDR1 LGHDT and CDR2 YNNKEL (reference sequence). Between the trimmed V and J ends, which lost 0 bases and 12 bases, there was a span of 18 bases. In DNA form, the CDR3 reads TGTGCCAGCAGCCAAGATCCACGGACGCCAGGGCGGCAGTTCTTC. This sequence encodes CASSQDPRTPGRQFF.

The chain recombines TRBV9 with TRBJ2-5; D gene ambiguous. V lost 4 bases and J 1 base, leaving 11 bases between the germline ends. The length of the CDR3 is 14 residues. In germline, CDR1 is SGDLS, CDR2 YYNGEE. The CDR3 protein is CASSPRSGQETQYF. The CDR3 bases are TGTGCCAGCAGCCCCCGTTCGGGCCAAGAGACCCAGTACTTC. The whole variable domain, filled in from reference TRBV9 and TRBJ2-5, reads DSGVTQTPKHLITATGQRVTLRCSPRSGDLSVYWYQQSLDQGLQFLIQYYNGEERAKGNILERFSAQQFPDLHSELNLSSLELGDSALYFCASSPRSGQETQYFGPGTRLLVL.

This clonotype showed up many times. The DNA for the CDR3 is TGCAGTGCTAGAAAACCGGGACAGGAGGGGCGGTACTTC. Residues: CSARKPGQEGRYF. V usage is TRBV20-1 and J usage is TRBJ2-7, with 8 positions matching TRBD1. Per the germline V gene, CDR1 is DFQATT and CDR2 is SNEGSKA (reference sequence). Trimming took 2 bases from V and 12 from J; bases not matched to a gene: 12. The CDR3 runs to 13 residues.

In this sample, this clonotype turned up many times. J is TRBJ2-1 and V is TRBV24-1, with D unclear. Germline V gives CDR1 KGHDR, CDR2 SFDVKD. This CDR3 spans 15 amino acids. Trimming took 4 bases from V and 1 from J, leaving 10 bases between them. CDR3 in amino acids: CATSDSLGSYNEQFF. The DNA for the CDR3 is TGTGCCACCAGTGACAGCTTGGGGTCCTACAATGAGCAGTTCTTC.

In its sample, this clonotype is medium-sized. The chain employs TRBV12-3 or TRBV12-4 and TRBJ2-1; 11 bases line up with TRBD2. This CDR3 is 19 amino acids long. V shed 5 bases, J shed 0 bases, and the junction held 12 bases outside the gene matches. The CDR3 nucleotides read TGTGCCAGCAGTACCCCCAAACCTAGCGGGAGGAGCTCCTACAATGAGCAGTTCTTC. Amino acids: CASSTPKPSGRSSYNEQFF.

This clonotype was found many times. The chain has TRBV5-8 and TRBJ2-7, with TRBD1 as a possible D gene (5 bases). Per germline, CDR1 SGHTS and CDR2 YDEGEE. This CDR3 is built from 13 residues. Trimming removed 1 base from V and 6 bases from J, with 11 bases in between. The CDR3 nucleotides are TGTGCCAGCAGCTTGCCAGGGTTGCGCGAGCAGTACTTC. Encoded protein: CASSLPGLREQYF.

DNA for the CDR3: TGTGCCAGTACTCCTAGACAGGGGCTTAACTATGGCTACACCTTC. Protein product: CASTPRQGLNYGYTF. This chain links TRBV19 with TRBJ1-2, with 8 bases lining up with TRBD1. The V gene's germline CDR1 is LNHDA and CDR2 SQIVND (reference sequence). V lost 7 bases to trimming and J lost 1 base; unmatched junction nucleotides: 8. The CDR3 covers 15 residues.

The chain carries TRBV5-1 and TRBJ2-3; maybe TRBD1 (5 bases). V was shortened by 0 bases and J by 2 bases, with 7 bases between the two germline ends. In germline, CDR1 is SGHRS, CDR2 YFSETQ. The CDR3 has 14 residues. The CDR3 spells CASSLDRITDTQYF. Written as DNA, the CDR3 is TGCGCCAGCAGCTTGGACAGGATCACAGATACGCAGTATTTT.

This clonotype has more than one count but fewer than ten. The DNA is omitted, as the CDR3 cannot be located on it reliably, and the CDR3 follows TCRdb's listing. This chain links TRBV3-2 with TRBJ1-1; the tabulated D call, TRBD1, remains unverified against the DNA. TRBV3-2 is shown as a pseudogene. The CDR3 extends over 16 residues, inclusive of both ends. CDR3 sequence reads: CASSQGWVGGGTEAFF.

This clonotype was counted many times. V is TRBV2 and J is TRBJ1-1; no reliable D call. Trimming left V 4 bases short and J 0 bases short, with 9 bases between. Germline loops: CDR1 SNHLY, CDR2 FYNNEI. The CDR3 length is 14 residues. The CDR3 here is CASSGVGMNTEAFF. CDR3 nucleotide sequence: TGTGCCAGCAGTGGAGTAGGGATGAACACTGAAGCTTTCTTT.

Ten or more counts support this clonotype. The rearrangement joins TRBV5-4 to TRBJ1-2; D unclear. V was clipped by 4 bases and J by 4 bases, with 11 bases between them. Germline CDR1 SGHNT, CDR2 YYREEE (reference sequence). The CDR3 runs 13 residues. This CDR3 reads CASSLIGVYGYTF. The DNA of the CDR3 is TGTGCCAGCAGCCTGATCGGAGTCTATGGCTACACCTTC.

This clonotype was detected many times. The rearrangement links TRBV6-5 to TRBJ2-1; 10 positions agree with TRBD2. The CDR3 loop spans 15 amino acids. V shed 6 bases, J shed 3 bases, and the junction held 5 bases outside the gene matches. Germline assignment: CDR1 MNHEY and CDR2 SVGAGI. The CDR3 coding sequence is TGTGCCAGCAGCCCCACTAGCGGGGACTACAATGAGCAGTTCTTC. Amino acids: CASSPTSGDYNEQFF.

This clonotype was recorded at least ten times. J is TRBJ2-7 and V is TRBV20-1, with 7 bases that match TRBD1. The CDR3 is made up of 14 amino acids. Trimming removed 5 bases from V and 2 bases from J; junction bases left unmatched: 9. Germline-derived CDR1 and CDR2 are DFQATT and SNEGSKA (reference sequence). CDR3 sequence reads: CSAPDRASPYEQYF. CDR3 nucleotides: TGCAGTGCTCCAGACAGGGCGTCCCCCTACGAGCAGTACTTC.

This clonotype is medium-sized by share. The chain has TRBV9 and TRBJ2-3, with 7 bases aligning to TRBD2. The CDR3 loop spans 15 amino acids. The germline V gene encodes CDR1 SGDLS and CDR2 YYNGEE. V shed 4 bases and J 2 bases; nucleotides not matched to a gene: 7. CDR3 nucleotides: TGTGCCAGCAGCCCCCGAGCGGGGACCACAGATACGCAGTATTTT. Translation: CASSPRAGTTDTQYF. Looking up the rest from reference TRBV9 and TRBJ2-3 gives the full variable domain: DSGVTQTPKHLITATGQRVTLRCSPRSGDLSVYWYQQSLDQGLQFLIQYYNGEERAKGNILERFSAQQFPDLHSELNLSSLELGDSALYFCASSPRAGTTDTQYFGPGTRLTVL.